This TCR beta chain derives from a study of regulatory T cells in long-lasting Graves disease. About the study: Positive TSH receptor antibodies alongside over 5 years of antithyroid drugs were what marked Graves' disease as persistent. Findings and limits, study-wide: Possibly, too few samples lowered accuracy. A greater number of public clonotypes (more than 2,500) was shared by persistent patients than by new patients (over 900). Relative to newly diagnosed Graves' patients, persistent ones had lower TCR diversity.

Building the TCR beta libraries relied on iRepertoire HTBI primers, and CDR3 regions underwent Arm-PCR. TCRdb re-analysed the multiplex PCR reads in MiXCR, keeping a single row per CDR3 protein. The sample lists under 500,000 distinct CDR3 sequences; less than 25% were seen once. The time point was: persistent/refractory GD, antithyroid drugs over 5 years with positive TRAb. RNA extracted from PBMCs served as the sequencing template. This clonotype was picked up a small number of times. Its antigen is unidentified. Germline CDR1 and CDR2: MNHNS and SASEGT. This CDR3 contains 13 residues. V lost 4 bases to trimming and J lost 3 bases; unmatched junction nucleotides: 3.

This receptor was taken from a female donor with Graves disease. V and J are TRBV6-1 and TRBJ2-7; 7 bases map to TRBD1. Sample: peripheral blood mononuclear cells (PBMCs), taken when the disease was refractory, from a patient treated with antithyroid drugs. The CDR3 is CASSGTGYYEQYF. The CDR3 DNA reads as TGTGCCAGCAGTGGGACAGGTTACTACGAGCAGTACTTC.